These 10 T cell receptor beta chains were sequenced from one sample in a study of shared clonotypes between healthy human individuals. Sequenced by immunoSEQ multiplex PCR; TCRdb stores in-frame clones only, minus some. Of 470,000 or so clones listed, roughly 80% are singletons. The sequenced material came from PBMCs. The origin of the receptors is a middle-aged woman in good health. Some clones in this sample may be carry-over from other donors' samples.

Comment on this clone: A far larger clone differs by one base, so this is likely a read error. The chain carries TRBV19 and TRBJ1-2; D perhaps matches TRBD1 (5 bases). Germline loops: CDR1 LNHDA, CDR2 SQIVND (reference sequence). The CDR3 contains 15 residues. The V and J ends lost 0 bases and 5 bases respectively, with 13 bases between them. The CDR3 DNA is TGTGCCAGTAGTATAGAGCCCAGGCCAGGGTATGGCTACACCTTC. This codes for CASSIEPRPGYGYTF.

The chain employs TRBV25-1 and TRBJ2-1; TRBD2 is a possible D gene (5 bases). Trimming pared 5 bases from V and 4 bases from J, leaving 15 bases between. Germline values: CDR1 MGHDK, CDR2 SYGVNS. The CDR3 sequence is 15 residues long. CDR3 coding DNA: TGTGCCAGCAGTAGGCGGGTAGGAATTTACAATGAGCAGTTCTTC. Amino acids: CASSRRVGIYNEQFF.

This CDR3 is CASSGSGEGNTEAFF. CDR3 nucleotides: TGTGCCAGCAGCGGATCAGGGGAGGGGAACACTGAAGCTTTCTTT. The J gene is TRBJ1-1, the V gene TRBV5-6, with a tentative D call TRBD1 (6 bases). V lost 4 bases and J 1 base, leaving 14 bases between the germline ends. Germline lookup yields CDR1 SGHDT and CDR2 YYEEEE. The CDR3 runs 15 residues.

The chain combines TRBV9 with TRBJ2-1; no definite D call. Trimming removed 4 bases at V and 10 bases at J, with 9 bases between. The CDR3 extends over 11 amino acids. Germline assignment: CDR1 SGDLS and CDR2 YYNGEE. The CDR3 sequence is CASSTNTEQFF. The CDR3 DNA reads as TGTGCCAGCAGCACGAATACCGAGCAGTTCTTC.

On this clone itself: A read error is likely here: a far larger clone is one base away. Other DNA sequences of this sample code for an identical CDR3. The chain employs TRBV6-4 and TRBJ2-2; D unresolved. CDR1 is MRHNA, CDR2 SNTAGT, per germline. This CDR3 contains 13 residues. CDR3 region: CASSALNTGELFF. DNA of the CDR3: TGTGCCAGCAGTGCCCTAAACACTGGGGAGCTGTTTTTT.

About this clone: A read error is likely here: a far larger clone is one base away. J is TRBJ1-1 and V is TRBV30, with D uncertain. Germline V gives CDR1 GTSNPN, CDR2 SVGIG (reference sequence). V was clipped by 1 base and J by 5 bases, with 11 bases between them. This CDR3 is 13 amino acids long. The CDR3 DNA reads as TGTGCCTGGAGTGCAGTACTAGGAACTGAAGCTTTCTTT. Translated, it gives CAWSAVLGTEAFF.

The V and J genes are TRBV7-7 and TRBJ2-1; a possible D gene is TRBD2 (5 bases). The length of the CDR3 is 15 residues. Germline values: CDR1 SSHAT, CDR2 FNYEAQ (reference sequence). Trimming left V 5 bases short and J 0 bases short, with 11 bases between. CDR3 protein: CASSLGESSYNEQFF. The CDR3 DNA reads TGTGCCAGCAGCCTCGGGGAAAGCTCCTACAATGAGCAGTTCTTC.

This CDR3 reads CASSRGYSRVYNEQFF. CDR3 coding DNA: TGTGCCAGCAGTCGAGGATATAGCCGCGTCTACAATGAGCAGTTCTTC. The chain combines TRBV7-2 with TRBJ2-1; D is undetermined. V gave up 6 bases and J gave up 3 bases, with 18 bases separating them. Germline CDR1 is SGHTA and CDR2 is FQGNSA. CDR3 length: 16 amino acids.

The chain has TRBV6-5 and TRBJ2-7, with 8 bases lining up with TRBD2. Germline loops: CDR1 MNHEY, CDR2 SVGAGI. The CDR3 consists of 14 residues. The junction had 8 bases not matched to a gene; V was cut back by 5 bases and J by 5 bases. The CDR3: CASSRSGSLDEQYF. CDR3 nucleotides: TGTGCCAGCAGTCGCAGCGGGAGTCTCGACGAGCAGTACTTC.

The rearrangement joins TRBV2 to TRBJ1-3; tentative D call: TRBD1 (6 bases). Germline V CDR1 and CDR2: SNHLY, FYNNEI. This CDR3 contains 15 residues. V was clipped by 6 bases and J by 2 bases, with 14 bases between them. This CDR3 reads CASRPGHQAGNTIYF. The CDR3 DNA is TGTGCCAGCAGGCCGGGACATCAAGCTGGAAACACCATATATTTT.